One and the same sample provided the 32 T cell receptor beta chains below, sequenced in a study of T cell responses to AZD1222 COVID-19 vaccine. Clones were sequenced by immunoSEQ multiplex PCR, and TCRdb holds only the in-frame ones, with some missing. The table has about 150,000 clones, 89% seen once. This specimen was peripheral blood, taken on day 0 of AZD1222 vaccination. All receptors derive from an adult in good health.

V is TRBV9 and J is TRBJ1-4, with 10 bases lining up with TRBD1. Germline CDR1 and CDR2: SGDLS and YYNGEE. This CDR3 region has 15 residues. After removal of 4 bases from V and 6 bases from J, the junction contained 6 bases not matched to a gene. The CDR3 sequence is CASSPRQGAYEKLFF. CDR3 coding DNA: TGTGCCAGCAGCCCCAGACAGGGGGCGTATGAAAAACTGTTTTTT.

The gene calls are TRBV13 and TRBJ1-3; possible D gene TRBD1, 5 bases. The V and J ends lost 5 bases and 3 bases respectively, with 8 bases between them. This CDR3 is 13 amino acids long. Germline V lookup: CDR1 PRHDT, CDR2 FYEKMQ (reference sequence). The chain's CDR3 is CASSPRGGNTIYF. Here the CDR3 DNA reads TGTGCCAGCAGCCCGAGGGGTGGAAACACCATATATTTT.

The chain is built from TRBV28 and TRBJ1-1; no clear D. There are 12 residues in the CDR3. V was trimmed by 8 bases and J by 4 bases, leaving 11 bases between them. Germline loops: CDR1 MDHEN, CDR2 SYDVKM. DNA of the CDR3: TGTGCCAGCTGTCCCGACCGCACTGAAGCTTTCTTT. Translated: CASCPDRTEAFF.

The count of this clone is one. The chain is built from TRBV11-2 and TRBJ2-3; possibly TRBD1 for D (6 bases). The CDR3 covers 15 residues. The V gene lost 5 bases and the J gene lost 3 bases, with 15 bases spanning the gap. CDR1 and CDR2 (germline): SGHAT, FQNNGV. This CDR3 reads CASSPGQLPTDTQYF. DNA of the CDR3: TGTGCCAGCAGCCCCGGACAGTTGCCAACAGATACGCAGTATTTT.

The CDR3 region has the DNA TGTGCCAGCAGTCGACAGGGCACGGAGACCCAGTACTTC. This gives the protein CASSRQGTETQYF. The rearrangement links TRBV2 to TRBJ2-5, with TRBD1 matching over 7 bases. This CDR3 spans 13 amino acids. Germline values: CDR1 SNHLY, CDR2 FYNNEI. Trimming took 5 bases from V and 5 from J; bases not matched to a gene: 5.

The rearrangement links TRBV12-5 to TRBJ2-1, with D possibly matching TRBD1 (6 bases). The V end was cut by 3 bases, the J end by 9 bases, with 12 bases between. This CDR3 contains 13 residues. CDR1 and CDR2 from the germline V gene are LGHNT and FRNRAP. CDR3 sequence: CASGFARGSEQFF. The CDR3 DNA sequence: TGTGCTAGTGGTTTCGCTAGGGGGAGTGAGCAGTTCTTC. Looking up the rest from reference TRBV12-5 and TRBJ2-1 gives the full variable domain: DARVTQTPRHKVTEMGQEVTMRCQPILGHNTVFWYRQTMMQGLELLAYFRNRAPLDDSGMPKDRFSAEMPDATLATLKIQPSEPRDSAVYFCASGFARGSEQFFGPGTRLTVL.

The CDR3 is CASSQLGDISNYGYTF. The CDR3 nucleotides are TGCGCCAGCAGCCAGCTTGGGGACATAAGTAACTATGGCTACACCTTC. The chain recombines TRBV5-1 with TRBJ1-2; a weak D match, TRBD1 (6 bases). Germline loops: CDR1 SGHRS, CDR2 YFSETQ. Trimming left V 4 bases short and J 1 base short, with 17 bases between. The CDR3 extends over 16 amino acids.

The V and J genes are TRBV7-8 and TRBJ2-7; 11 nucleotides line up with TRBD2. This CDR3 region has 15 residues. The V gene end was trimmed by 3 bases and the J gene end by 7 bases; junction bases not matched to a gene: 8. CDR1 SGHVS and CDR2 FQNEAQ come from the germline V gene. CDR3 sequence (DNA): TGTGCCAGCAGCTTTAGCGGGAGGGCCTTGGGGGAGCAGTACTTC. Its translation is CASSFSGRALGEQYF. The variable domain in full, with the rest retrieved from reference TRBV7-8 and TRBJ2-7, is GAGVSQSPRYKVAKRGQDVALRCDPISGHVSLFWYQQALGQGPEFLTYFQNEAQLDKSGLPSDRFFAERPEGSVSTLKIQRTQQEDSAVYLCASSFSGRALGEQYFGPGTRLTVT.

The gene calls are TRBV7-8 and TRBJ2-7; D unclear. Germline V gives CDR1 SGHVS, CDR2 FQNEAQ. The CDR3 runs 11 residues. The ends were cut back, 3 bases at V and 3 bases at J, with 3 bases in the middle. CDR3 sequence: CASSFNYEQYF. CDR3 DNA: TGTGCCAGCAGCTTCAACTACGAGCAGTACTTC.

The chain recombines TRBV28 with TRBJ1-4; tentative D call: TRBD1 (5 bases). V dropped 7 bases and J dropped 6 bases, with 15 bases sitting between them. The germline gives CDR1 MDHEN, CDR2 SYDVKM. The CDR3 spans 14 residues. CDR3 in amino acids: CASTTTGEYEKLFF. The CDR3 nucleotides are TGTGCCAGCACTACTACAGGCGAATATGAAAAACTGTTTTTT.

The rearrangement joins TRBV6-2 or TRBV6-3 to TRBJ1-2; D is unresolved. The CDR3 is 13 residues long. Trimming stripped 4 bases from V and 2 bases from J, with 8 bases between. The germline V gene has CDR1 MNHEY and CDR2 SVGEGT. CDR3 region: CASSLAVNYGYTF. As DNA, the CDR3 is TGTGCCAGCAGTTTAGCAGTAAACTATGGCTACACCTTC.

The chain uses TRBV19 and TRBJ2-3; 7 bases are shared with TRBD2. The CDR3 is 20 residues long. Germline V lookup: CDR1 LNHDA, CDR2 SQIVND (reference sequence). V dropped 3 bases and J dropped 4; count of bases not matched to a gene: 22. This CDR3 is CASSMRRPGRAEVVADTQYF. The CDR3 DNA reads as TGTGCCAGTAGTATGAGGAGACCAGGGAGGGCCGAAGTTGTAGCAGATACGCAGTATTTT.

The chain uses TRBV5-1 and TRBJ1-1; D is unresolved. V shed 4 bases and J shed 5 bases, with 15 bases lying between them. The CDR3 extends over 14 amino acids. In germline, CDR1 is SGHRS, CDR2 YFSETQ. The CDR3 bases are TGCGCCAGCAGCCCGAGTCGGGGTAGAACTGAAGCTTTCTTT. It codes for CASSPSRGRTEAFF.

CDR3 bases: TGTGCCAGTAGTATGTCAGGGAACACTGAAGCTTTCTTT. This gives the protein CASSMSGNTEAFF. The chain combines TRBV19 with TRBJ1-1; D not resolved. V was clipped by 3 bases and J by 1 base, with 6 bases between them. This CDR3 has 13 residues. The germline V gene encodes CDR1 LNHDA and CDR2 SQIVND (reference sequence).

This clone appeared a single time. The rearrangement links TRBV11-1 to TRBJ1-2; D call uncertain. Germline lookup yields CDR1 SGHAT and CDR2 FQDESV (reference sequence). With 5 bases removed from V and 8 bases from J, the gap between germline ends came to 18 bases. The CDR3 contains 14 residues. CDR3 sequence (DNA): TGTGCCAGCAGCAGAGACCGTTGGGATTACGGCTACACCTTC. Translated, it gives CASSRDRWDYGYTF.

The CDR3 DNA reads TGTGCCAGCTCAGAGGACAGGGTTAACTATGGCTACACCTTC. Protein: CASSEDRVNYGYTF. V and J are TRBV18 and TRBJ1-2, with 8 bases identical to TRBD1. This CDR3 has 14 residues. Germline assignment: CDR1 KGHSH and CDR2 LQKENI. Trimming removed 5 bases from V and 1 base from J; junction bases left unmatched: 3.

The V and J genes are TRBV11-3 and TRBJ1-1, with D possibly TRBD1 on 5 matching bases. Deletions cut 1 base from V and 5 bases from J, with 11 bases between. Looked up from germline, CDR1 is SGHNT and CDR2 is YENEEA. The CDR3 consists of 14 residues. This chain's CDR3 is CASSLGGGRTEAFF. The CDR3, as DNA: TGTGCCAGCAGCTTAGGGGGGGGAAGGACTGAAGCTTTCTTT.

With regard to this clone: A junction end diverges from the germline sequence, so it may reflect a read error. The chain has TRBV14 and TRBJ1-2, with TRBD1 identical over 8 bases. Germline V CDR1 and CDR2: SGHDN, FVKESK. The CDR3 length is 14 residues. The DNA of the CDR3 is TGTGCCAGCAGCCAAGAAGTCTCAGGGGGCGGAGCGGTCTTC. It is translated as CASSQEVSGGGAVF.

V is TRBV30 and J is TRBJ2-7; D gene unclear. This CDR3 contains 12 residues. Looked up from germline, CDR1 is GTSNPN and CDR2 is SVGIG (reference sequence). Trimming cost V 5 bases and J 3 bases, with 11 bases left between them. Written as DNA, the CDR3 is TGTGCCTGGGACGACAACCGCTACGAGCAGTACTTC. It translates to CAWDDNRYEQYF.

The genes are TRBV25-1 and TRBJ1-3; 7 nucleotides align to TRBD1. V lost 4 bases and J lost 5; bases outside the gene matches: 5. The germline gives CDR1 MGHDK, CDR2 SYGVNS. The CDR3 has 14 amino acids. The CDR3 DNA sequence: TGTGCCAGCAGTGCGACAGGGATAAGAAACACCATATATTTT. It specifies CASSATGIRNTIYF.

This chain joins TRBV12-5 and TRBJ2-7; the D call may be TRBD1 or TRBD2 (5 bases each). CDR1 is LGHNT and CDR2 is FRNRAP in the germline V gene. Trimming stripped 7 bases from V and 2 bases from J, with 12 bases between. This CDR3 region has 13 residues. The CDR3 here is CASASGTAYEQYF. CDR3 DNA sequence: TGTGCTAGTGCCTCCGGGACCGCCTACGAGCAGTACTTC.

This chain connects TRBV4-3 to TRBJ1-2; D is unresolved. The germline CDR1 and CDR2 sequences are LGHNA and YSLEER. The V end was cut by 4 bases, the J end by 4 bases, with 10 bases between. This CDR3 has 13 amino acids. CDR3: CASSLHGSYGYTF. CDR3 bases: TGCGCCAGCAGCCTCCACGGGTCCTATGGCTACACCTTC.

In this sample, this clone turned up once. The gene calls are TRBV19 and TRBJ1-4, with a weak D call TRBD1 (5 bases). The V gene's germline CDR1 is LNHDA and CDR2 SQIVND (reference sequence). Deletions cut 1 base from V and 5 bases from J, with 14 bases between. The CDR3 length is 16 residues. CDR3 nucleotides: TGTGCCAGTAGTATAGGGATCCGGGGCCCAAATGAAAAACTGTTTTTT. Encoded protein: CASSIGIRGPNEKLFF.

V is TRBV28 and J is TRBJ2-4; D could derive from TRBD1 or TRBD2 (5 bases each). The V gene's germline CDR1 is MDHEN and CDR2 SYDVKM. Trimming left V 3 bases short and J 3 bases short, with 12 bases between. The CDR3 spans 15 residues. This chain's CDR3 is CASSLYGGGKNIQYF. The CDR3 DNA sequence: TGTGCCAGCAGTTTGTATGGGGGTGGCAAAAACATTCAGTACTTC. Full variable domain (outside the CDR3, taken from reference TRBV28 and TRBJ2-4): DVKVTQSSRYLVKRTGEKVFLECVQDMDHENMFWYRQDPGLGLRLIYFSYDVKMKEKGDIPEGYSVSREKKERFSLILESASTNQTSMYLCASSLYGGGKNIQYFGAGTRLSVL.

A few counts support this clone. The gene calls are TRBV10-3 and TRBJ2-1, with 11 bases matching TRBD1. The ends lost 5 bases at V and 8 bases at J; junction bases unmatched: 8. The germline gives CDR1 ENHRY, CDR2 SYGVKD. The CDR3 runs 15 residues. The CDR3 loop is CAISRGQGAFDEQFF. In nucleotides, the CDR3 is TGTGCCATCAGTCGCGGACAGGGGGCATTCGATGAGCAGTTCTTC.

This clone has a single count. The V and J genes are TRBV5-3 and TRBJ2-7, with a weak D call TRBD2 (5 bases). TRBV5-3 is marked as an open reading frame, function uncertain. V was clipped by 1 base and J by 1 base, with 9 bases between them. This CDR3 contains 14 residues. The DNA of the CDR3 is TGTGCCAGAAGCTTGTATTCGGGGTCCTACGAGCAGTACTTC. It is translated as CARSLYSGSYEQYF.

The chain joins TRBV5-4 to TRBJ2-5; a weak D match, TRBD2 (5 bases). The germline CDR1 and CDR2 sequences are SGHNT and YYREEE (reference sequence). This CDR3 region has 14 residues. The V end lost 4 bases, the J end lost 0 bases, and 10 bases lay between the germline ends. This CDR3 reads CASSPPGYQETQYF. The CDR3 bases are TGTGCCAGCAGCCCCCCGGGGTACCAAGAGACCCAGTACTTC.

The V gene is TRBV7-8, the J gene TRBJ2-4; TRBD1 might be the D (6 bases). Germline V gene data show CDR1 as SGHVS and CDR2 as FQNEAQ. The germline V and J ends were trimmed by 0 bases and 0 bases, with 15 bases remaining between them. This CDR3 region has 18 residues. The CDR3 DNA follows: TGTGCCAGCAGCTTAGCCCTCCGACAGGCCCTAGCCAAAAACATTCAGTACTTC. This gives the protein CASSLALRQALAKNIQYF.

In nucleotides, the CDR3 is TGTGCCAGCAGTGGGCGGGAGTACAATGAGCAGTTCTTC. The encoded protein is CASSGREYNEQFF. V and J are TRBV2 and TRBJ2-1, with 7 bases matching TRBD2. CDR1 is SNHLY, CDR2 FYNNEI, per germline. This CDR3 has 13 amino acids. The J segment lost 4 bases and the V segment lost 4 bases, leaving 1 base of the junction unmatched.

The chain uses TRBV12-5 and TRBJ2-7; the match to TRBD1 covers 8 bases. V trimming: 5 bases; J trimming: 3 bases; junction bases outside the gene matches: 3. The CDR3 has 13 residues. Germline CDR1 is LGHNT and CDR2 is FRNRAP. The DNA of the CDR3 is TGTGCTAGTGGTCCAGGACAGGGCTACGAGCAGTACTTC. Encoded protein: CASGPGQGYEQYF.

There are a few counts of this clone. V gene TRBV19 combines with J gene TRBJ1-6; no clear D. Germline V CDR1 and CDR2: LNHDA, SQIVND (reference sequence). V gave up 6 bases and J gave up 9 bases, with 15 bases separating them. This CDR3 is 14 amino acids long. This CDR3 is CASSAIRQGSPLHF. For the CDR3, the DNA is TGTGCCAGTAGCGCGATCCGGCAAGGTTCACCCCTCCACTTT.

The chain employs TRBV7-8 and TRBJ1-3, with 7 bases lining up with TRBD1. The CDR3 sequence is 17 residues long. Trimming cost V 1 base and J 2 bases; bases outside gene matches: 8. Germline V gene lookup returns CDR1 SGHVS and CDR2 FQNEAQ. The CDR3 DNA reads TGTGCCAGCAGCTTAGTCAAGGGGGACAGAACTGGAAACACCATATATTTT. Translated: CASSLVKGDRTGNTIYF.